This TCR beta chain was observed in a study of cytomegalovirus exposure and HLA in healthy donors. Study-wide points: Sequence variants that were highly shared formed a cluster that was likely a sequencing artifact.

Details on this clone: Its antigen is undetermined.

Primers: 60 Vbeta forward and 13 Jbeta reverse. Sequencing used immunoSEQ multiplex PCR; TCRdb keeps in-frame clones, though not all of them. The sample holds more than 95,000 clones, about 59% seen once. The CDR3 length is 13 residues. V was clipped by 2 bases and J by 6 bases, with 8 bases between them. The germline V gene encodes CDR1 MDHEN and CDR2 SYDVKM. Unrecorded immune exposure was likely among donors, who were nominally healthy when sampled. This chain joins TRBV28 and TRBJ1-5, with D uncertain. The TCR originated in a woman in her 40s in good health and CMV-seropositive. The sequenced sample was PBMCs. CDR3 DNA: TGTGCCAGCAGTTTAGTAGGGAGTCAGCCCCAGCATTTT. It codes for CASSLVGSQPQHF.